These 10 T cell receptor beta chains share one sample of origin, sequenced in a study of T-cell reconstitution after alpha-beta-depleted transplantation in children. Researchers prepared the TCRbeta library using unique molecular identifiers, the study reports. In TCRdb, the PCR reads were re-called with MiXCR into one record per CDR3 protein. The sample has about 300,000 distinct CDR3 sequences; around a tenth are singletons. Here the sequenced sample was PBMCs, taken before TCRalphabeta/CD19-depleted stem cell transplant. The receptor source for this set is a boy in the first two years of life with acute myeloid leukemia, due to receive a stem cell transplant.

This clonotype occurred many times. The V gene is TRBV2, the J gene TRBJ2-1; weak D call: TRBD2 (5 bases). Germline loops: CDR1 SNHLY, CDR2 FYNNEI. Trimming stripped 5 bases from V and 7 bases from J, with 9 bases between. The CDR3 has 12 amino acids. The CDR3 here is CASSQRRNEQFF. The CDR3 DNA is TGTGCCAGCAGTCAAAGGAGGAATGAGCAGTTCTTC.

This clonotype showed up many times. The genes are TRBV28 and TRBJ2-2; D gene ambiguous. The CDR3 is 17 amino acids. CDR1 is MDHEN and CDR2 is SYDVKM in the germline V gene. Trimming shortened V by 0 bases and J by 2 bases, and 13 bases separated the two germline ends. The DNA for the CDR3 is TGTGCCAGCAGTTTATGGACCGATGGTCTTAACACCGGGGAGCTGTTTTTT. As protein: CASSLWTDGLNTGELFF.

This clonotype was seen at least ten times. This chain connects TRBV6-5 to TRBJ2-2; 10 positions match TRBD1. CDR3 size: 16 residues. Germline V lookup: CDR1 MNHEY, CDR2 SVGAGI. V dropped 1 base and J dropped 7; count of bases not matched to a gene: 6. The CDR3 is CASSYFRGQGIGELFF. The CDR3 region has the DNA TGTGCCAGCAGTTACTTTAGGGGACAGGGGATCGGGGAGCTGTTTTTT.

This clonotype was recorded many times. V is TRBV5-1 and J is TRBJ2-2; 8 positions match TRBD1. Looked up from germline, CDR1 is SGHRS and CDR2 is YFSETQ. With V trimmed by 4 bases and J by 5 bases, 4 bases remained unmatched. The CDR3 runs 14 residues. The CDR3 DNA sequence: TGCGCCAGCAGCCGCCAGGGGGCGACCGGGGAGCTGTTTTTT. Encoded protein: CASSRQGATGELFF. The full variable domain, its missing parts supplied by reference TRBV5-1 and TRBJ2-2, is KAGVTQTPRYLIKTRGQQVTLSCSPISGHRSVSWYQQTPGQGLQFLFEYFSETQRNKGNFPGRFSGRQFSNSRSEMNVSTLELGDSALYLCASSRQGATGELFFGEGSRLTVL.

This clonotype showed up many times. The V call is TRBV15, the J call TRBJ1-1; the match to TRBD1 covers 7 bases. With V trimmed by 7 bases and J by 0 bases, 5 bases remained unmatched. This CDR3 comprises 14 residues. The germline V gene encodes CDR1 LNHNV and CDR2 YYDKDF (reference sequence). The CDR3 DNA reads TGTGCCACCATCCAGACAGGGTTGAACACTGAAGCTTTCTTT. Its protein product is CATIQTGLNTEAFF.

Points on this clonotype: A much bigger clone sits one base away, suggesting this may be a read error. This chain connects TRBV28 to TRBJ2-7, with TRBD2 matching 8 bases. Germline V gives CDR1 MDHEN, CDR2 SYDVKM. V was clipped by 3 bases and J by 5 bases; unmatched bases: 9. The CDR3 loop spans 15 amino acids. The CDR3 loop is CASSFGGAASHEQYF. In nucleotides, the CDR3 is TGTGCCAGCAGTTTCGGGGGGGCCGCTTCTCACGAGCAGTACTTC.

This clonotype was recorded many times. The chain couples TRBV6-2 or TRBV6-3 to TRBJ2-7, with 8 positions matching TRBD2. Germline trimming cut 0 bases from V and 2 bases from J; bases unmatched to any gene: 6. Germline V gene lookup returns CDR1 MNHEY and CDR2 SVGEGT. This CDR3 comprises 16 residues. The CDR3 bases are TGTGCCAGCAGTTACTCGAACCAGCGGGGGACCTACGAGCAGTACTTC. It is translated as CASSYSNQRGTYEQYF.

Points on this clonotype: The junction departs from the called germline gene at one end, perhaps through a read error. The rearrangement uses TRBV20-1 and TRBJ2-1; no reliable D call. This CDR3 comprises 16 residues. CDR1 DFQATT and CDR2 SNEGSKA come from the germline V gene (reference sequence). The CDR3 here is CSARGSPLSSYNDQFF. CDR3 sequence (DNA): TGCAGTGCTAGAGGTTCCCCTCTATCTTCCTACAATGATCAGTTCTTC.

There are many counts of this clonotype. This chain connects TRBV7-2 to TRBJ1-5; D is ambiguous. Germline lookup yields CDR1 SGHTA and CDR2 FQGNSA. The V end lost 5 bases, the J end lost 0 bases, and 5 bases lay between the germline ends. The CDR3 has 13 residues. This CDR3 reads CASSPNSNQPQHF. CDR3 DNA sequence: TGTGCCAGCAGCCCAAATAGCAATCAGCCCCAGCATTTT.

Ten or more counts support this clonotype. The chain combines TRBV10-3 with TRBJ2-2; D is ambiguous. Trimming pared 3 bases from V and 5 bases from J, leaving 10 bases between. The CDR3 loop spans 14 amino acids. Per the germline V gene, CDR1 is ENHRY and CDR2 is SYGVKD. This chain's CDR3 is CAISDPLGTGELFF. Written as DNA, the CDR3 is TGTGCCATCAGTGATCCGCTAGGGACCGGGGAGCTGTTTTTT.